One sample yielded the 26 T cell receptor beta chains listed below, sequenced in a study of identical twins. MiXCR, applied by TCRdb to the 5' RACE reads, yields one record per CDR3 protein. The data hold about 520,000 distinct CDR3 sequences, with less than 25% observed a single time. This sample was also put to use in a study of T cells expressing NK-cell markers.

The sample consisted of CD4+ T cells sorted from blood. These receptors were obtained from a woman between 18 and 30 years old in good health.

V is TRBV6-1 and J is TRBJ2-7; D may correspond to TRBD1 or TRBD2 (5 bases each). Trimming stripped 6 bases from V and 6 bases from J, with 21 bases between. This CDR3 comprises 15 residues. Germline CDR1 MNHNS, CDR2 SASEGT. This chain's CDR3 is CASSPAGQGEGEQYF. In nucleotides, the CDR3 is TGTGCCAGCAGCCCCGCCGGGCAGGGAGAGGGCGAGCAGTACTTC.

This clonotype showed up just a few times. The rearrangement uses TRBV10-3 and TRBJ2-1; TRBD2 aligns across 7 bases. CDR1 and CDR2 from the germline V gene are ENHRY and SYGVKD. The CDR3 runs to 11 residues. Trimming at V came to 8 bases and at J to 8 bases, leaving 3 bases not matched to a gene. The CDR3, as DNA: TGTGCCATCCGGGCGGGGGATGAGCAGTTCTTC. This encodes CAIRAGDEQFF.

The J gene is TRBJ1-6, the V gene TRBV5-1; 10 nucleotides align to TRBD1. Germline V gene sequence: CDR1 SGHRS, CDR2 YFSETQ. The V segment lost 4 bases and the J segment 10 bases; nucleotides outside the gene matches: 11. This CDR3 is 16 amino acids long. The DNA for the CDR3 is TGCGCCAGCAGCCCCTTTTCGGGACAGGGGTACTCACCCCTCCACTTT. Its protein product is CASSPFSGQGYSPLHF.

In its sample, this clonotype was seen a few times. CDR3 bases: TGTGCCAGCAGCAGATCGACGGAAACCTACGAGCAGTACTTC. The encoded protein is CASSRSTETYEQYF. V gene TRBV7-7 combines with J gene TRBJ2-7; D remains ambiguous. Germline V gene lookup returns CDR1 SSHAT and CDR2 FNYEAQ (reference sequence). V lost 5 bases to trimming and J lost 2 bases, with 13 bases between them. This CDR3 has 14 residues. The full variable domain, with the rest looked up from reference TRBV7-7 and TRBJ2-7, is GAGVSQSPRYKVTKRGQDVTLRCDPISSHATLYWYQQALGQGPEFLTYFNYEAQPDKSGLPSDRFSAERPEGSISTLTIQRTEQRDSAMYRCASSRSTETYEQYFGPGTRLTVT.

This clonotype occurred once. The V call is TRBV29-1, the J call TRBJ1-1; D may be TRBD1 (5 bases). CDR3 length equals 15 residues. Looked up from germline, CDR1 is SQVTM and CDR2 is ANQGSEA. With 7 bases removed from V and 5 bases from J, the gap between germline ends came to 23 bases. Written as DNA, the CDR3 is TGCAGCGCCTCCGGGGGTACTGAGCGGTGGACTGAAGCTTTCTTT. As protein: CSASGGTERWTEAFF. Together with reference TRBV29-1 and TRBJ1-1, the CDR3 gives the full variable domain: SAVISQKPSRDICQRGTSLTIQCQVDSQVTMMFWYRQQPGQSLTLIATANQGSEATYESGFVIDKFPISRPNLTFSTLTVSNMSPEDSSIYLCSASGGTERWTEAFFGQGTRLTVV.

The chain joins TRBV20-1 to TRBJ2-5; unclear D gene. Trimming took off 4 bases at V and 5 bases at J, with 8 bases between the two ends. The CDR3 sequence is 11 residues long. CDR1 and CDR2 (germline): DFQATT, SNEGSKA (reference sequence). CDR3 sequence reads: CSATRGETQYF. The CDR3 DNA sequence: TGCAGTGCTACAAGAGGCGAGACCCAGTACTTC.

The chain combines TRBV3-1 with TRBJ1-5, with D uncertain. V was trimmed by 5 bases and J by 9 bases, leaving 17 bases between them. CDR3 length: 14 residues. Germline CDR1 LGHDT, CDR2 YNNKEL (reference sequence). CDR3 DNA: TGTGCCAGCAGCGCCCTCTCGGGGATACCGCCCCAGCATTTT. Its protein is CASSALSGIPPQHF.

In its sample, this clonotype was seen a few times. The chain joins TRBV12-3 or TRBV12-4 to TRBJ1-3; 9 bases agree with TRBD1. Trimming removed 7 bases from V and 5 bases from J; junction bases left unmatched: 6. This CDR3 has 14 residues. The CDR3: CASKVQGARNTIYF. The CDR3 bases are TGTGCCAGCAAGGTACAGGGGGCTAGAAACACCATATATTTT.

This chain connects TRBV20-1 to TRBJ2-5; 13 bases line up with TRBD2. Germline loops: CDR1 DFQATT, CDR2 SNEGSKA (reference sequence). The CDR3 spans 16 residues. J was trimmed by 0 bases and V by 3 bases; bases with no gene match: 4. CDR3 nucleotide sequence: TGCAGTGCTAGGGAGGGACTAGCGGGGTACCAAGAGACCCAGTACTTC. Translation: CSAREGLAGYQETQYF.

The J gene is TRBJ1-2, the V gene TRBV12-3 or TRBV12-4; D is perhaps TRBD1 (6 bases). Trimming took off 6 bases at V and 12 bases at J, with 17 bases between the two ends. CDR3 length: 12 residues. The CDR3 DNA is TGTGCCAGCAGACCCAGGGGCGCGGGCCACACCTTC. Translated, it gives CASRPRGAGHTF.

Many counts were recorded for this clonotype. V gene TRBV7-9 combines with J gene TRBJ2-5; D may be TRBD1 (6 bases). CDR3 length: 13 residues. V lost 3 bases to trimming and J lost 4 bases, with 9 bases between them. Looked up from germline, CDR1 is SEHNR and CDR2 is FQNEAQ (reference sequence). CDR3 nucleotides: TGTGCCAGCAGCTTTTCCAGGGGAGAGACCCAGTACTTC. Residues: CASSFSRGETQYF.

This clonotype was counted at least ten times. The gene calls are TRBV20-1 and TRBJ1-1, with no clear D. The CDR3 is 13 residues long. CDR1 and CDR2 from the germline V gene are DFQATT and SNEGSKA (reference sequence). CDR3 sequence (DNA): TGCAGCGTGCAGGCCTTAGCTGGCACTGAAGCTTTCTTT. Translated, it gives CSVQALAGTEAFF.

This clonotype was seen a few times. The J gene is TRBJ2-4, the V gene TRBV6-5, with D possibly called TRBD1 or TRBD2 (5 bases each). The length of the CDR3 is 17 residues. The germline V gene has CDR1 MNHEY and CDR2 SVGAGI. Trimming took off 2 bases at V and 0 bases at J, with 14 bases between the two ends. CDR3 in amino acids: CASSYAPLGVAKNIQYF. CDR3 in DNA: TGTGCCAGCAGTTACGCTCCCCTGGGGGTAGCCAAAAACATTCAGTACTTC.

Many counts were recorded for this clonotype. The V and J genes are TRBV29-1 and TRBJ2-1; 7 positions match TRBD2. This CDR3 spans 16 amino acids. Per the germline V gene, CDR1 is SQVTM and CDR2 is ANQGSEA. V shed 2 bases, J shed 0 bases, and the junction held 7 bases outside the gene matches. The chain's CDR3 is CSVELQRGSSYNEQFF. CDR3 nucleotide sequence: TGCAGCGTTGAACTGCAGCGGGGAAGCTCCTACAATGAGCAGTTCTTC.

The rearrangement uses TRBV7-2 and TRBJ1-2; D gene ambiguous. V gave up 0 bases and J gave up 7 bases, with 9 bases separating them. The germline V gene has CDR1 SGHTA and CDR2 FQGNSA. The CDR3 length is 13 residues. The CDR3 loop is CASSLAGFVGYTF. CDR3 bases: TGTGCCAGCAGCTTAGCAGGGTTCGTTGGCTACACCTTC.

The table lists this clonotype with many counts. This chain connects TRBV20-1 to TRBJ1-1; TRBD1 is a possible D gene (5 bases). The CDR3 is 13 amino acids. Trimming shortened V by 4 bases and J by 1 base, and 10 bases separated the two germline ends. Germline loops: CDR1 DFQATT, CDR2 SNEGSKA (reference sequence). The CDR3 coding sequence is TGCAGTGCTAAAGTTGACAGGAACACTGAAGCTTTCTTT. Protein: CSAKVDRNTEAFF.

CDR3 sequence: CASSTGRTPSYNEQFF. CDR3 in DNA: TGTGCCAGCAGCACGGGCCGAACCCCCTCCTACAATGAGCAGTTCTTC. This chain joins TRBV7-2 and TRBJ2-1, with D uncertain. CDR1 and CDR2 (germline): SGHTA, FQGNSA. The V and J ends lost 5 bases and 0 bases respectively, with 14 bases between them. CDR3 length: 16 residues.

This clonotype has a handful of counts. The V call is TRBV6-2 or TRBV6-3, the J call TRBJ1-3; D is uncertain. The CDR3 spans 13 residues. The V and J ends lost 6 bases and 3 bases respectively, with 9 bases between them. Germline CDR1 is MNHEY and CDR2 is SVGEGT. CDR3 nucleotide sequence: TGTGCCAGCAGCCTCTATCTTGGAAACACCATATATTTT. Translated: CASSLYLGNTIYF.

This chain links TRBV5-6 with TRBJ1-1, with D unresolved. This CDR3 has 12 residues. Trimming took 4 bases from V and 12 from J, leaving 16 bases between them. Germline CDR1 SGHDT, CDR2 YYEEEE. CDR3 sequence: CASSIEKGVTFF. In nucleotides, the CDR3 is TGTGCCAGCAGCATTGAAAAGGGCGTAACTTTCTTT.

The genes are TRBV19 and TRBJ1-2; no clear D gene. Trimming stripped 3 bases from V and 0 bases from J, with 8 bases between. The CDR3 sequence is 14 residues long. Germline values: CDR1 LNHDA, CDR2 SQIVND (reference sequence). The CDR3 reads CASSMGSANYGYTF. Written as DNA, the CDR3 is TGTGCCAGTAGTATGGGAAGTGCTAACTATGGCTACACCTTC.

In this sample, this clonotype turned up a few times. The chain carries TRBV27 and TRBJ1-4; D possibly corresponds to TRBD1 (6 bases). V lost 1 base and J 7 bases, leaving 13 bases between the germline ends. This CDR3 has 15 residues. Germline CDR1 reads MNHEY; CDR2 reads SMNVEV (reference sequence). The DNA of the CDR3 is TGTGCCAGCAGTTTATTTAGGGGGTCGAGTGAAAAACTGTTTTTT. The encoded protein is CASSLFRGSSEKLFF.

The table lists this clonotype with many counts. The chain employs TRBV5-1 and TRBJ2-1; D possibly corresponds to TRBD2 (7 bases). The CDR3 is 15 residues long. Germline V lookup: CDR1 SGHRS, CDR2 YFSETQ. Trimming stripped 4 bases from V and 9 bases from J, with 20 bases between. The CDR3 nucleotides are TGCGCCAGCAGCGCCCTCGGGGGGCCGAACGGTGAGCAGTTCTTC. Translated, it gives CASSALGGPNGEQFF.

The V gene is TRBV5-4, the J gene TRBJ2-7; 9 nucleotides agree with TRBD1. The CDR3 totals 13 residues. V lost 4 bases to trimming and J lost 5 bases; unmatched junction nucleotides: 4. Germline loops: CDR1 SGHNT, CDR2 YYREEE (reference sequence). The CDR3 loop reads CASSRDRADEQYF. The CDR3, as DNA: TGTGCCAGCAGCCGGGACAGGGCGGACGAGCAGTACTTC.

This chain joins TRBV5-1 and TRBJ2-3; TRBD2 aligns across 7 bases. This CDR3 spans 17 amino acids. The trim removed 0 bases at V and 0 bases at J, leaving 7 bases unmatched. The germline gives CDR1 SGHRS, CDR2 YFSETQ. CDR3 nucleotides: TGCGCCAGCAGCTTGGGCGCGGGGGACCCTAGCACAGATACGCAGTATTTT. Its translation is CASSLGAGDPSTDTQYF.

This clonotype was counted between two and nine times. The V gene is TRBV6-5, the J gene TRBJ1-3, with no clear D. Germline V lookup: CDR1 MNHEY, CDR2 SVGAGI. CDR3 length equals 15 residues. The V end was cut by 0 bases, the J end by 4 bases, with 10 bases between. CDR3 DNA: TGTGCCAGCAGTTACTCCGGTCGGTGGGGAAACACCATATATTTT. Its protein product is CASSYSGRWGNTIYF.

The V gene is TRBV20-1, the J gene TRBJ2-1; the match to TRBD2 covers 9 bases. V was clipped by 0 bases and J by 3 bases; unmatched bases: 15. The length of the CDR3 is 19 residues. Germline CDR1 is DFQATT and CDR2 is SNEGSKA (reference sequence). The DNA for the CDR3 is TGCAGTGCTAGAGAAGCAAGGACTAGCGCTTCAAGGGGCTACAATGAGCAGTTCTTC. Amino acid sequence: CSAREARTSASRGYNEQFF.